Presented here are 23 T cell receptor beta chains from one specimen sequenced in a study of blood T cells in healthy people across ages. For the second PCR, which ran for about 6 to 12 cycles, a sample-barcoded 5' primer and a J-beta primer mix were used. TCRdb fed the 5' RACE reads into MiXCR, producing one record per CDR3 protein. The table lists around 2 million distinct CDR3 sequences, more than 35% of them singletons. The material sequenced was blood. The source is a human donor in good health.

The chain couples TRBV4-2 to TRBJ1-4; no clear D gene. Germline CDR1 LGHNA, CDR2 YNFKEQ. The CDR3 is 14 residues long. V was trimmed by 7 bases and J by 8 bases, leaving 17 bases between them. The CDR3 region is CASTEFPGREKLFF. In DNA, the CDR3 is TGTGCCAGCACGGAATTCCCCGGGAGGGAAAAACTGTTTTTT.

V is TRBV4-3 and J is TRBJ2-1, with a weak D call TRBD1 (6 bases). This CDR3 contains 17 residues. V was pared by 4 bases and J by 4 bases, with 20 bases between. Per the germline V gene, CDR1 is LGHNA and CDR2 is YSLEER. CDR3: CASSRTTGTLTYNEQFF. For the CDR3, the DNA is TGCGCCAGCAGCCGGACCACCGGGACACTCACTTACAATGAGCAGTTCTTC.

The genes are TRBV28 and TRBJ2-5; D may match TRBD1 or TRBD2 (6 bases each). This CDR3 has 14 amino acids. V was cut by 8 bases and J by 5 bases, with 18 bases left in between. Germline V gene sequence: CDR1 MDHEN, CDR2 SYDVKM. CDR3 region: CASGHNREAETQYF. The CDR3 DNA sequence: TGTGCCAGCGGTCATAACAGGGAGGCGGAGACCCAGTACTTC.

The rearrangement uses TRBV20-1 and TRBJ2-7, with D tentatively TRBD2 (6 bases). The V and J ends lost 0 bases and 2 bases respectively, with 23 bases between them. In germline, CDR1 is DFQATT, CDR2 SNEGSKA (reference sequence). This CDR3 contains 18 residues. This CDR3 is CSARDRSKAGPRAYEQYF. CDR3 bases: TGCAGTGCTAGAGATAGGAGTAAGGCGGGACCCCGCGCCTACGAGCAGTACTTC.

As to this clonotype: Compared with germline, one end of the junction differs, possibly owing to a read error. CDR3: CASSLEYGVETQYF. CDR3 DNA sequence: TGTGCCAGTAGCTTGGAGTACGGCGTGGAGACCCAGTACTTC. The chain recombines TRBV5-5 with TRBJ2-5, with unresolved D. CDR1 and CDR2 from the germline V gene are SGHKS and YYEKEE (reference sequence). The CDR3 runs 14 residues.

In its sample, this clonotype was seen a few times. The genes are TRBV7-8 and TRBJ2-3, with TRBD2 as a possible D gene (5 bases). CDR3 size: 17 residues. The V gene's germline CDR1 is SGHVS and CDR2 FQNEAQ. The ends were cut back, 1 base at V and 7 bases at J, with 21 bases in the middle. Written as DNA, the CDR3 is TGTGCCAGCAGCTTAGGGGTGGCCGGAGAGATCGGGAATACGCAGTATTTT. As protein: CASSLGVAGEIGNTQYF.

V gene TRBV3-1 combines with J gene TRBJ1-2; a possible D gene is TRBD1 (5 bases). The germline V and J ends were trimmed by 4 bases and 10 bases, with 22 bases remaining between them. The CDR3 spans 15 residues. Looked up from germline, CDR1 is LGHDT and CDR2 is YNNKEL (reference sequence). The CDR3 region has the DNA TGTGCCAGCAGCCCTGCCATCGAGGGGCCACAAGACTACACCTTC. It yields the protein CASSPAIEGPQDYTF. Using reference TRBV3-1 and TRBJ1-2 for the parts outside the CDR3, the full variable domain is DTAVSQTPKYLVTQMGNDKSIKCEQNLGHDTMYWYKQDSKKFLKIMFSYNNKELIINETVPNRFSPKSPDKAHLNLHINSLELGDSAVYFCASSPAIEGPQDYTFGSGTRLTVV.

This chain uses TRBV7-9 with TRBJ1-1, with a weak D call TRBD1 (5 bases). The CDR3 spans 13 residues. The germline V gene encodes CDR1 SEHNR and CDR2 FQNEAQ (reference sequence). Trimming removed 1 base at V and 12 bases at J, with 15 bases between. This CDR3 is CASSLERSQGTFF. CDR3 sequence (DNA): TGTGCCAGCAGCTTAGAGAGGAGTCAGGGAACTTTCTTT.

The chain is built from TRBV5-1 and TRBJ2-1, with 10 positions matching TRBD1. V lost 2 bases and J lost 8; bases outside the gene matches: 7. The CDR3 is 15 amino acids. The germline V gene encodes CDR1 SGHRS and CDR2 YFSETQ. The CDR3 DNA follows: TGCGCCAGCAGCTTCGTCGACAGGGGGCTTGATGAGCAGTTCTTC. Translation gives CASSFVDRGLDEQFF. The whole variable domain, filled in from reference TRBV5-1 and TRBJ2-1, reads KAGVTQTPRYLIKTRGQQVTLSCSPISGHRSVSWYQQTPGQGLQFLFEYFSETQRNKGNFPGRFSGRQFSNSRSEMNVSTLELGDSALYLCASSFVDRGLDEQFFGPGTRLTVL.

The V call is TRBV5-1, the J call TRBJ1-1, with 7 bases lining up with TRBD1. The CDR3 spans 15 residues. The V segment lost 3 bases and the J segment 0 bases; nucleotides outside the gene matches: 5. Germline CDR1 reads SGHRS; CDR2 reads YFSETQ. CDR3 nucleotides: TGCGCCAGCAGCTCGGGACAGCCTCTGAACACTGAAGCTTTCTTT. It is translated as CASSSGQPLNTEAFF.

This clonotype was detected only a few times. The chain employs TRBV11-1 and TRBJ2-5; D ambiguous. The CDR3 is made up of 14 amino acids. Germline lookup yields CDR1 SGHAT and CDR2 FQDESV (reference sequence). Between the trimmed V and J ends, which lost 5 bases and 1 base, there was a span of 11 bases. This CDR3 is CASSRAAPQETQYF. CDR3 nucleotide sequence: TGTGCCAGCAGCCGGGCAGCTCCCCAAGAGACCCAGTACTTC.

V and J are TRBV5-6 and TRBJ2-7; D perhaps matches TRBD2 (6 bases). Trimming cost V 3 bases and J 2 bases, with 15 bases left between them. This CDR3 contains 15 residues. In germline, CDR1 is SGHDT, CDR2 YYEEEE. The CDR3 loop is CASSSDYPTTYEQYF. The CDR3, as DNA: TGTGCCAGCAGCTCGGACTACCCGACCACCTACGAGCAGTACTTC.

This clonotype was detected only once. J is TRBJ1-2 and V is TRBV4-2; 9 bases map to TRBD1. With V trimmed by 0 bases and J by 4 bases, 9 bases remained unmatched. Germline CDR1 is LGHNA and CDR2 is YNFKEQ. There are 17 residues in the CDR3. The CDR3 DNA follows: TGTGCCAGCAGCCAAGAAGGAACAGGGGGCGCTAGCTATGGCTACACCTTC. It translates to CASSQEGTGGASYGYTF.

This clonotype was seen a few times. This chain uses TRBV24-1 with TRBJ2-7; 9 positions agree with TRBD1. Per the germline V gene, CDR1 is KGHDR and CDR2 is SFDVKD. The V segment lost 1 base and the J segment 4 bases; nucleotides outside the gene matches: 1. CDR3 length equals 14 residues. The CDR3 sequence is CATSDFGTGYEQYF. CDR3 nucleotide sequence: TGTGCCACCAGTGATTTTGGGACAGGGTACGAGCAGTACTTC.

The sample holds a few counts of this clonotype. This chain connects TRBV7-9 to TRBJ2-3, with a possible D match to TRBD1 (6 bases). CDR3 length: 14 amino acids. CDR1 is SEHNR, CDR2 FQNEAQ, per germline (reference sequence). Trimming took off 11 bases at V and 1 base at J, with 16 bases between the two ends. Here the CDR3 DNA reads TGTGCCGGAACCGGGGACACCCGCACAGATACGCAGTATTTT. Translated, it gives CAGTGDTRTDTQYF.

CDR3 region: CASSLIEGASSRGGYTF. CDR3 bases: TGTGCCAGCAGTCTTATAGAGGGTGCGAGTTCCCGTGGTGGCTACACCTTC. The V gene is TRBV12-3 or TRBV12-4, the J gene TRBJ1-2, with unresolved D. The CDR3 totals 17 residues. The ends were cut back, 5 bases at V and 7 bases at J, with 26 bases in the middle.

J is TRBJ1-5 and V is TRBV29-1; D gene uncertain. Germline V gene lookup returns CDR1 SQVTM and CDR2 ANQGSEA. This CDR3 contains 15 residues. Trimming took 7 bases from V and 0 from J, leaving 16 bases between them. The CDR3 loop reads CSASEDQYSNQPQHF. The DNA of the CDR3 is TGCAGCGCATCAGAGGACCAATATAGCAATCAGCCCCAGCATTTT. The full variable domain, in which reference TRBV29-1 and TRBJ1-5 provide the parts outside the CDR3, is SAVISQKPSRDICQRGTSLTIQCQVDSQVTMMFWYRQQPGQSLTLIATANQGSEATYESGFVIDKFPISRPNLTFSTLTVSNMSPEDSSIYLCSASEDQYSNQPQHFGDGTRLSIL.

The chain employs TRBV6-1 and TRBJ2-4; the match to TRBD1 covers 8 bases. Germline CDR1 MNHNS, CDR2 SASEGT. The junction had 11 bases not matched to a gene; V was cut back by 6 bases and J by 4 bases. This CDR3 region has 16 residues. CDR3 sequence (DNA): TGTGCCAGCAGGACACCTTTGACAGGGGCGAAAAACATTCAGTACTTC. Protein: CASRTPLTGAKNIQYF.

This clonotype was counted only a few times. This chain links TRBV7-2 with TRBJ2-5; TRBD1 matches at 8 bases. The V gene end was trimmed by 3 bases and the J gene end by 5 bases; junction bases not matched to a gene: 5. Germline values: CDR1 SGHTA, CDR2 FQGNSA. The CDR3 sequence is 14 residues long. The CDR3 loop is CASSFQTGAETQYF. In DNA, the CDR3 is TGTGCCAGCAGCTTCCAGACAGGGGCGGAGACCCAGTACTTC.

V and J are TRBV12-3 or TRBV12-4 and TRBJ2-3, with a tentative D call TRBD2 (6 bases). V gave up 6 bases and J gave up 7 bases, with 17 bases separating them. The CDR3 sequence is 14 residues long. CDR3 residues: CASSPGGFKNTQYF. In DNA form, the CDR3 reads TGTGCCAGCAGCCCCGGGGGTTTTAAGAATACGCAGTATTTT.

The chain couples TRBV28 to TRBJ1-2; possible D gene TRBD1, 5 bases. V lost 5 bases to trimming and J lost 2 bases, with 12 bases between them. The CDR3 is made up of 14 amino acids. Germline values: CDR1 MDHEN, CDR2 SYDVKM. The CDR3 DNA reads as TGTGCCAGCAGTCCCCCCCACAGGAACTATGGCTACACCTTC. This gives the protein CASSPPHRNYGYTF.

This clonotype occurred a few times. V gene TRBV4-3 combines with J gene TRBJ2-3; D perhaps matches TRBD1 (6 bases). The CDR3 runs 14 residues. CDR1 and CDR2 (germline): LGHNA, YSLEER. The V gene lost 0 bases and the J gene lost 4 bases, with 8 bases spanning the gap. CDR3 bases: TGCGCCAGCAGCCAAGAACAGGGATCAGATACGCAGTATTTT. It translates to CASSQEQGSDTQYF.

This clonotype showed up just a few times. This chain links TRBV7-2 with TRBJ1-2, with 7 positions matching TRBD1. J gave up 6 bases and V 6 bases, and 7 bases lay outside the gene matches. The CDR3 consists of 13 residues. Germline V gene data show CDR1 as SGHTA and CDR2 as FQGNSA. For the CDR3, the DNA is TGTGCCAGCAGGTTGACAGGGAGGCATGGCTACACCTTC. Its translation is CASRLTGRHGYTF. Full variable domain (rest looked up from reference TRBV7-2 and TRBJ1-2): GAGVSQSPSNKVTEKGKDVELRCDPISGHTALYWYRQSLGQGLEFLIYFQGNSAPDKSGLPSDRFSAERTGGSVSTLTIQRTQQEDSAVYLCASRLTGRHGYTFGSGTRLTVV.